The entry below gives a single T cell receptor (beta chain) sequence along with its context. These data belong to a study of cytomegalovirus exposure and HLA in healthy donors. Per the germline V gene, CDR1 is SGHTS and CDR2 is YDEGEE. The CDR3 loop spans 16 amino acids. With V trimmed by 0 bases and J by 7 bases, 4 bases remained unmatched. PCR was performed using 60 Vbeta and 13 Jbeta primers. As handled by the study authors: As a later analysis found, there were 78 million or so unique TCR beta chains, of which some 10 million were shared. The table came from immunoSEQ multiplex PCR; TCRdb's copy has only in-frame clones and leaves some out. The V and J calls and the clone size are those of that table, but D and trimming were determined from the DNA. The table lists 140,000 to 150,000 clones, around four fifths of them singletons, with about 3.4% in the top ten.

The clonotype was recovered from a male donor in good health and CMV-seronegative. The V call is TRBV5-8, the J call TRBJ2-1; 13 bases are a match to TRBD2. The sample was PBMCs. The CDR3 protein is CASSLGGTSGTNEQFF. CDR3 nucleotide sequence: TGTGCCAGCAGCTTGGGTGGGACTAGCGGGACGAATGAGCAGTTCTTC.